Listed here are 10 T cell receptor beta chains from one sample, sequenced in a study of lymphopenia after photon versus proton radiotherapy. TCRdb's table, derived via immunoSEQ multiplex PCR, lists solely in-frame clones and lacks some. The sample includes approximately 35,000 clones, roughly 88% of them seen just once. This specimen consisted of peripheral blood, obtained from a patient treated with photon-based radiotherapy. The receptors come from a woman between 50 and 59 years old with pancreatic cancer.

The DNA of the CDR3 is TGTGCCAGTAGTGCCCGGACTAGCGATGAGCAGTTCTTC. The encoded protein is CASSARTSDEQFF. The V call is TRBV19, the J call TRBJ2-1; TRBD2 aligns across 9 bases. CDR3 size: 13 residues. Germline lookup yields CDR1 LNHDA and CDR2 SQIVND (reference sequence). The J segment lost 8 bases and the V segment lost 5 bases, leaving 4 bases of the junction unmatched.

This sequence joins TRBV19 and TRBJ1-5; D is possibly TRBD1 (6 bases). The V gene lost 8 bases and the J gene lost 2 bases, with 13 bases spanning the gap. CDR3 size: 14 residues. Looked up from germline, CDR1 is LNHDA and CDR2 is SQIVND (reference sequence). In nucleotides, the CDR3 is TGTGCCAGTGGGCTTCGACAGGGCAATCAGCCCCAGCATTTT. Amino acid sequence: CASGLRQGNQPQHF.

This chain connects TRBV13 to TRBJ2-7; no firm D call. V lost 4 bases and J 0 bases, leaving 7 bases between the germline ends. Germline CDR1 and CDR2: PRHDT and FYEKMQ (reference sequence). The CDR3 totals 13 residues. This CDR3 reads CASSSLDSYEQYF. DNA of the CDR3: TGTGCCAGCAGCTCCCTAGACTCCTACGAGCAGTACTTC.

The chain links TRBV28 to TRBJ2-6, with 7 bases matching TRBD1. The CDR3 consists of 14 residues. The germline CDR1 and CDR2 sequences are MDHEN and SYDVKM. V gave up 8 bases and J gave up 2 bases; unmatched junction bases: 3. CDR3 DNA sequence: TGTGCCAGCGATCAGGGGGCTGGGGCCAACGTCCTGACTTTC. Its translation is CASDQGAGANVLTF.

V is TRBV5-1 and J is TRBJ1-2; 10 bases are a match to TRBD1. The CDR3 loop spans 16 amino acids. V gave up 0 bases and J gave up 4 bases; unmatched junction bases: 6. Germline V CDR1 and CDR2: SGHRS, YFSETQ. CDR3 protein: CASSLDYGQGGYGYTF. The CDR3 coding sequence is TGCGCCAGCAGCTTGGACTACGGACAGGGGGGCTATGGCTACACCTTC.

CDR3 amino acids: CASSLGQGAFYEQYF. DNA for the CDR3: TGTGCCAGCTCACTCGGACAGGGGGCGTTCTACGAGCAGTACTTC. The J gene is TRBJ2-7, the V gene TRBV18; TRBD1 aligns across 11 bases. CDR3 length: 15 amino acids. After removal of 4 bases from V and 3 bases from J, the junction contained 5 bases not matched to a gene. Germline V gene sequence: CDR1 KGHSH, CDR2 LQKENI.

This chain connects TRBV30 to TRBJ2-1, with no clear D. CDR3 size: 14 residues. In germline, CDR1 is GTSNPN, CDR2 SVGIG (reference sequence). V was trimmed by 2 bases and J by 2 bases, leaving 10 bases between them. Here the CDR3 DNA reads TGTGCCTGGAGTCCGGGTAGAACCTACAATGAGCAGTTCTTC. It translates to CAWSPGRTYNEQFF. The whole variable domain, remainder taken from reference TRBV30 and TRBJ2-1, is SQTIHQWPATLVQPVGSPLSLECTVEGTSNPNLYWYRQAAGRGLQLLFYSVGIGQISSEVPQNLSASRPQDRQFILSSKKLLLSDSGFYLCAWSPGRTYNEQFFGPGTRLTVL.

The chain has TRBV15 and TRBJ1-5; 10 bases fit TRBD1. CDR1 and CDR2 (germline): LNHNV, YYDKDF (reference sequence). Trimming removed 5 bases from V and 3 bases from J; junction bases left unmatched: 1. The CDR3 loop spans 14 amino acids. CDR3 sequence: CATSRQGANQPQHF. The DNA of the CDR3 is TGTGCCACCAGCCGACAGGGGGCCAATCAGCCCCAGCATTTT.

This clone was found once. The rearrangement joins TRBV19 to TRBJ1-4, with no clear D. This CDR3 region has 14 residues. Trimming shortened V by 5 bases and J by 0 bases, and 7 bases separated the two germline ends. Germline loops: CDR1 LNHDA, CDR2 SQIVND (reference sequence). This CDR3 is CASSGSPTNEKLFF. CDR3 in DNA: TGTGCCAGTAGTGGGTCCCCAACTAATGAAAAACTGTTTTTT.

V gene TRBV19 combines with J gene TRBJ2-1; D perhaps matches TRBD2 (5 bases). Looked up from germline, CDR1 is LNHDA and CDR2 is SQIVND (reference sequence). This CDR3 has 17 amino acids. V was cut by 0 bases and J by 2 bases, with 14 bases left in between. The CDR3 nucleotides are TGTGCCAGTAGTATAGATCTTTCACTGACTACCTACAATGAGCAGTTCTTC. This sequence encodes CASSIDLSLTTYNEQFF.